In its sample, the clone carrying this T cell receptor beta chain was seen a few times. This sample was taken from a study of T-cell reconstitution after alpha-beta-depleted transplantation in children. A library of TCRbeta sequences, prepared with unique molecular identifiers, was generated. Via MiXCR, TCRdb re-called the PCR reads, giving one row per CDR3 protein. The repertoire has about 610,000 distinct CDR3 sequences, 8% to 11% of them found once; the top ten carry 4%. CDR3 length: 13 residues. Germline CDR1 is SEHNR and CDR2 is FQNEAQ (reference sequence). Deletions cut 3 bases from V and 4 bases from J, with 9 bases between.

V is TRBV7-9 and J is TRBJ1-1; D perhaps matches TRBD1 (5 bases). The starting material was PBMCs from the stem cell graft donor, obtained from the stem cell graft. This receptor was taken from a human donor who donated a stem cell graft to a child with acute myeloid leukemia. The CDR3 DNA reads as TGTGCCAGCAGCTTCTGGGGGGTCACTGAAGCTTTCTTT. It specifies CASSFWGVTEAFF.